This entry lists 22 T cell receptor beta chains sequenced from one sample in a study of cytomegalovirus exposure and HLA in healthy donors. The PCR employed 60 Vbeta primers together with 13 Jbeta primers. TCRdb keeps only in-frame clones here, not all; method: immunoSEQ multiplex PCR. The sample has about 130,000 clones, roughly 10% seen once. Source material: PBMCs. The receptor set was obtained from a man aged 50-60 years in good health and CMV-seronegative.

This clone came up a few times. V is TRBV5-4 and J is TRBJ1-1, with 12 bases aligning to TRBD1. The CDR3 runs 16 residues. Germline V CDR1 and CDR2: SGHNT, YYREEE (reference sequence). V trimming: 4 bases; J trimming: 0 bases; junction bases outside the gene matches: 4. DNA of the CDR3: TGTGCCAGCAGCCCGGGACAGGGGGCGATGAACACTGAAGCTTTCTTT. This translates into CASSPGQGAMNTEAFF.

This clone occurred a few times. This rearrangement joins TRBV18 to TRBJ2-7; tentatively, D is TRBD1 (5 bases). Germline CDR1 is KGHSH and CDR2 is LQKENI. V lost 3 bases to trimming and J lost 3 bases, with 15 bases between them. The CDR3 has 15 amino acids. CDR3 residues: CASSPNQGTLYEQYF. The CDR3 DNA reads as TGTGCCAGCTCACCTAACCAGGGTACCCTCTACGAGCAGTACTTC.

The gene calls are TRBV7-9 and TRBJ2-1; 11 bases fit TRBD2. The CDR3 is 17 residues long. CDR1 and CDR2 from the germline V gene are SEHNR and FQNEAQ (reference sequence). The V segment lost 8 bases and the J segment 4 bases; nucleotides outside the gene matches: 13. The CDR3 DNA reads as TGTGCCAGCTCCCGTAGCGGGGGGGCGGGAGCGTACAATGAGCAGTTCTTC. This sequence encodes CASSRSGGAGAYNEQFF.

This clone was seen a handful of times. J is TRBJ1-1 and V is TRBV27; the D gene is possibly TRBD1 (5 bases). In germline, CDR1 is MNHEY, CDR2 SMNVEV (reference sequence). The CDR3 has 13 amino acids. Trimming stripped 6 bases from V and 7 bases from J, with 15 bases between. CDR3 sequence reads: CASRPINRNEAFF. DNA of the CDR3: TGTGCCAGCAGACCGATCAACAGGAATGAAGCTTTCTTT.

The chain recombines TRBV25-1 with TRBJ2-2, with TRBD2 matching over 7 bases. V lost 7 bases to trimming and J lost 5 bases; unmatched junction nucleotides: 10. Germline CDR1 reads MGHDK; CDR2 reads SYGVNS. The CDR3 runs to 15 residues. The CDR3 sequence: CASTGGGSYTGELFF. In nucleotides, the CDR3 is TGTGCCAGCACTGGGGGAGGGTCATATACCGGGGAGCTGTTTTTT.

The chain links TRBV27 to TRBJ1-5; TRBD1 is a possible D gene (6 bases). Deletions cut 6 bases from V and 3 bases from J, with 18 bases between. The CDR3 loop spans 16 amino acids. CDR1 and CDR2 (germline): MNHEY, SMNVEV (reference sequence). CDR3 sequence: CASSDRQALSNQPQHF. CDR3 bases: TGTGCCAGCAGCGACCGACAGGCCCTTTCCAATCAGCCCCAGCATTTT.

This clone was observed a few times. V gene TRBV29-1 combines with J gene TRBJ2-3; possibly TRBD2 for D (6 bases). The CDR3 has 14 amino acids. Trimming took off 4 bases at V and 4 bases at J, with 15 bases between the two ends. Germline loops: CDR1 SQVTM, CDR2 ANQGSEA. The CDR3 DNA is TGCAGCGTTGGGGCTAGCGTGGGGGCAGATACGCAGTATTTT. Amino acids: CSVGASVGADTQYF.

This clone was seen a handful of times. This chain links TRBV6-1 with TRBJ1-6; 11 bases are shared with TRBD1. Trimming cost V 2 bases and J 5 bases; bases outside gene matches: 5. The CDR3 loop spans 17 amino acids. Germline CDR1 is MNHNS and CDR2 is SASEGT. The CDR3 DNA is TGTGCCAGCAGTGAAACTGGGACAGGGGGGGATAATTCACCCCTCCACTTT. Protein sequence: CASSETGTGGDNSPLHF.

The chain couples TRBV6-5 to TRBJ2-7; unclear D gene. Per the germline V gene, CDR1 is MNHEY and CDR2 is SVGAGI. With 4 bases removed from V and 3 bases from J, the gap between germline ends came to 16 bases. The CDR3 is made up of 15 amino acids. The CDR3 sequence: CASSLIGLAIYEQYF. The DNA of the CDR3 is TGTGCCAGCAGTTTGATCGGATTAGCAATCTACGAGCAGTACTTC.

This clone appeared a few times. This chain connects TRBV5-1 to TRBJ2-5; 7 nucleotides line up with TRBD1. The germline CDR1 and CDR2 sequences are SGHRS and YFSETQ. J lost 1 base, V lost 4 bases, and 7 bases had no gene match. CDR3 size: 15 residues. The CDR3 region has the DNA TGCGCCAGCAGCCCGATTACAGGGGCCCAAGAGACCCAGTACTTC. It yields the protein CASSPITGAQETQYF. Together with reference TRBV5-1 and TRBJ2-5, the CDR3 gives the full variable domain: KAGVTQTPRYLIKTRGQQVTLSCSPISGHRSVSWYQQTPGQGLQFLFEYFSETQRNKGNFPGRFSGRQFSNSRSEMNVSTLELGDSALYLCASSPITGAQETQYFGPGTRLLVL.

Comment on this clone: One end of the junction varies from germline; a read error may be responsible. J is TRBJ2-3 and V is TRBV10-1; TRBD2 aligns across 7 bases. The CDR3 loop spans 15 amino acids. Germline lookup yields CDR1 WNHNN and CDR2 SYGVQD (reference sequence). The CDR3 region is CASSKSAGGTDTQYF. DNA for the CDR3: TGCGCCAGCAGTAAGTCGGCGGGGGGCACAGATACGCAGTATTTT.

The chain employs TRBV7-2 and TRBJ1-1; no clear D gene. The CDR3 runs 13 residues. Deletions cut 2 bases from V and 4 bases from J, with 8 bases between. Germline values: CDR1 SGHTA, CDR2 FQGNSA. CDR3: CASSLLVRTEAFF. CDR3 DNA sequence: TGTGCCAGCAGCTTATTAGTACGCACTGAAGCTTTCTTT.

The CDR3 here is CASSVQREAYNEQFF. The CDR3 region has the DNA TGTGCCAGCAGCGTCCAGCGGGAGGCCTACAATGAGCAGTTCTTC. The J gene is TRBJ2-1, the V gene TRBV7-2; TRBD2 agrees at 9 bases. Trimming cost V 5 bases and J 2 bases; bases outside gene matches: 4. Germline loops: CDR1 SGHTA, CDR2 FQGNSA. The CDR3 loop spans 15 amino acids.

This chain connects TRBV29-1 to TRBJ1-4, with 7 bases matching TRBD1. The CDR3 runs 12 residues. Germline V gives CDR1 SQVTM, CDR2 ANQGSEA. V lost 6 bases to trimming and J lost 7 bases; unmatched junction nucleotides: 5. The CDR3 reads CSVRGSGEKLFF. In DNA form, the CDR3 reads TGCAGCGTCAGGGGGTCGGGTGAAAAACTGTTTTTT.

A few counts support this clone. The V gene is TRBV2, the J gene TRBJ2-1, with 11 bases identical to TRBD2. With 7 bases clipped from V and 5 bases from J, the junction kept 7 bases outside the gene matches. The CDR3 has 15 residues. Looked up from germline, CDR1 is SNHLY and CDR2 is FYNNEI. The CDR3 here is CASTPTSGTHNEQFF. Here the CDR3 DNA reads TGTGCCAGCACCCCGACTAGCGGGACCCACAATGAGCAGTTCTTC.

The CDR3 reads CASSVLGGGTDTQYF. CDR3 DNA: TGTGCCAGCAGTGTCTTGGGGGGGGGCACAGATACGCAGTATTTT. The chain is built from TRBV25-1 and TRBJ2-3, with 7 bases identical to TRBD2. The CDR3 is made up of 15 amino acids. Germline V lookup: CDR1 MGHDK, CDR2 SYGVNS. V dropped 4 bases and J dropped 1; count of bases not matched to a gene: 5.

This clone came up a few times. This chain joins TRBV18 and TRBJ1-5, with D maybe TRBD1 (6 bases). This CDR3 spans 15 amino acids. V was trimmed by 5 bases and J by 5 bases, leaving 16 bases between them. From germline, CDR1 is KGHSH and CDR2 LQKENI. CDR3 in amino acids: CASSSRGGGDQPQHF. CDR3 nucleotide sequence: TGTGCCAGCTCATCCCGGGGAGGGGGTGATCAGCCCCAGCATTTT. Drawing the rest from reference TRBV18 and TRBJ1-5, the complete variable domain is NAGVMQNPRHLVRRRGQEARLRCSPMKGHSHVYWYRQLPEEGLKFMVYLQKENIIDESGMPKERFSAEFPKEGPSILRIQQVVRGDSAAYFCASSSRGGGDQPQHFGDGTRLSIL.

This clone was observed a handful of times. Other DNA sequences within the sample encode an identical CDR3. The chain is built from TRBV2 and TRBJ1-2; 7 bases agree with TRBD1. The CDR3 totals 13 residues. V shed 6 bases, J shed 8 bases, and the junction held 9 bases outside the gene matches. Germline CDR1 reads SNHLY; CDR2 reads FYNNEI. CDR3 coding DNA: TGTGCCAGCAGCGACAGGGCCTATTACGGCTACACCTTC. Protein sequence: CASSDRAYYGYTF.

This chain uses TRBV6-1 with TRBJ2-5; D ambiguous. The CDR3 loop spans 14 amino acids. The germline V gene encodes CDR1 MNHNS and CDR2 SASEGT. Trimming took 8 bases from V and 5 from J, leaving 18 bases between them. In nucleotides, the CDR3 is TGTGCCAGCTCGGCGACCGTCCTGCGGGAGACCCAGTACTTC. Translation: CASSATVLRETQYF.

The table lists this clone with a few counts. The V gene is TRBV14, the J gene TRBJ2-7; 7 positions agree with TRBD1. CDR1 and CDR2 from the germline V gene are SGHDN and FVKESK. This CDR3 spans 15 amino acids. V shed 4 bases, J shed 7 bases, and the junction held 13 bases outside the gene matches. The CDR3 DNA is TGTGCCAGCAGCCCACATGGGACAGTCGTGGAGGAGCAGTACTTC. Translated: CASSPHGTVVEEQYF.

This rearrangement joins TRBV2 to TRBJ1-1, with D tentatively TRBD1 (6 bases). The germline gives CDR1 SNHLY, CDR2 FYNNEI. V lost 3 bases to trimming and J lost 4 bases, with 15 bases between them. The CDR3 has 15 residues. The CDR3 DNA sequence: TGTGCCAGCAGTGAGACCAGGGGCAGCGGCACTGAAGCTTTCTTT. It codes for CASSETRGSGTEAFF.

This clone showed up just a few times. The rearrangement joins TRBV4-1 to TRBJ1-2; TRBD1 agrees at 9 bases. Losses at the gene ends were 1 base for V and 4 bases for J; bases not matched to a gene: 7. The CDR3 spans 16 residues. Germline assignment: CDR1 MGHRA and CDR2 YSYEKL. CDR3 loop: CASSQVGDRVPYGYTF. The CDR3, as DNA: TGCGCCAGCAGCCAAGTCGGGGACAGGGTCCCCTATGGCTACACCTTC.